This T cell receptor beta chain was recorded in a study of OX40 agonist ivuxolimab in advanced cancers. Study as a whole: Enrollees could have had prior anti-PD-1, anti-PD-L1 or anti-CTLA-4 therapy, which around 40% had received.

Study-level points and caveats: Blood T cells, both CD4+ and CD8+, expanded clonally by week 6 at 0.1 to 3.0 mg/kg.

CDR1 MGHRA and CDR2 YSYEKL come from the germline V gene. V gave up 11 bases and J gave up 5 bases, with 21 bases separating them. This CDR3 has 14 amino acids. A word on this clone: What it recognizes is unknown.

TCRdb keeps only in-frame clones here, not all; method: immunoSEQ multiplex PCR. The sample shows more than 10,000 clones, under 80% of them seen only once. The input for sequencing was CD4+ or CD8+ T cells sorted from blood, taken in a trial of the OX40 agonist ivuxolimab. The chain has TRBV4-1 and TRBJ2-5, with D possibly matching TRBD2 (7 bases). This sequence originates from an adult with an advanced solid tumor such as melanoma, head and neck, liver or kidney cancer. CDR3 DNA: TGCGCCTTCGACCATGGGGGGGCCTTGGAGACCCAGTACTTC. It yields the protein CAFDHGGALETQYF.